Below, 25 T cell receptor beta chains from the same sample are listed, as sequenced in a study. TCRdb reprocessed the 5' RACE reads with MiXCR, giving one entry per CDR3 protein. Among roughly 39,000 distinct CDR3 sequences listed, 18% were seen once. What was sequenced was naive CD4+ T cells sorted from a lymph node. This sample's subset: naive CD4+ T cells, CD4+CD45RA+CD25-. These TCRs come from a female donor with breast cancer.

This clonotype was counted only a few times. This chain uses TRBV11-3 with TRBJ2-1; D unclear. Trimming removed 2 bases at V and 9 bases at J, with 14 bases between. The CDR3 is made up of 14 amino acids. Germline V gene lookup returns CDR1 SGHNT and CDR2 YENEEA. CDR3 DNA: TGTGCCAGCAGCTTACTTAAAACAGTTGGTGAGCAGTTCTTC. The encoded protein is CASSLLKTVGEQFF. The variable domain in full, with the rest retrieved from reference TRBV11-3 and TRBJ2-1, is EAGVVQSPRYKIIEKKQPVAFWCNPISGHNTLYWYLQNLGQGPELLIRYENEEAVDDSQLPKDRFSAERLKGVDSTLKIQPAELGDSAVYLCASSLLKTVGEQFFGPGTRLTVL.

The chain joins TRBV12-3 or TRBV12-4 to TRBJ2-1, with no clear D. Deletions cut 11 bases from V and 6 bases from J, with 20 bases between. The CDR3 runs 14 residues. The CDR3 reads CAVRWGGGPNEQFF. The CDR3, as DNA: TGTGCCGTCCGATGGGGTGGCGGACCCAATGAGCAGTTCTTC.

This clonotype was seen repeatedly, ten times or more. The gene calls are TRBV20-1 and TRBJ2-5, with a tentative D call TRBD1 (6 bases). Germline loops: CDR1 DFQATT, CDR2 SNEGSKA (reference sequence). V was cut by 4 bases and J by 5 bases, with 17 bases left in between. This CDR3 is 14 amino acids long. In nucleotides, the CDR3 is TGCAGTGCTAACCCCAGGGGAAGTGGGGAGACCCAGTACTTC. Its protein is CSANPRGSGETQYF.

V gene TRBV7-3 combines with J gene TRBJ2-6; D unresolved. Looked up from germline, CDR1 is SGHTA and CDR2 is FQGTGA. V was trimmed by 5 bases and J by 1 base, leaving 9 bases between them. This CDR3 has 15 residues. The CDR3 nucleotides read TGTGCCAGCAGCCCCACATCGTCTGGGGCCAACGTCCTGACTTTC. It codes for CASSPTSSGANVLTF.

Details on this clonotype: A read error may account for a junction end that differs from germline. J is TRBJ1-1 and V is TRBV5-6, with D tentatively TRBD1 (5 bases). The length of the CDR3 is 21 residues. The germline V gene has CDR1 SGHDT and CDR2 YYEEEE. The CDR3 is CASSLLGYSPGTEDMNTEALF. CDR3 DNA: TGTGCCAGCAGCTTGCTGGGTTATAGCCCCGGGACCGAAGACATGAACACTGAAGCTCTCTTT.

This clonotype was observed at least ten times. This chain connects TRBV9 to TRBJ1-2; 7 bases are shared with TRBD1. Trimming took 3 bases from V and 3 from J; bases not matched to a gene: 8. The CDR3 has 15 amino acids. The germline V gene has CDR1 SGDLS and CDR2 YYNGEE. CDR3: CASSATGTADYGYTF. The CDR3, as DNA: TGTGCCAGCAGCGCGACCGGGACAGCGGACTATGGCTACACCTTC.

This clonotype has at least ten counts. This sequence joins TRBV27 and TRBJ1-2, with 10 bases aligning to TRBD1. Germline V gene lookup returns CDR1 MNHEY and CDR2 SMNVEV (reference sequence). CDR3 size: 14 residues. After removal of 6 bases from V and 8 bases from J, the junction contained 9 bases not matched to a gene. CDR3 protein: CASSLSGQGYGYTF. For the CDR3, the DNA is TGTGCCAGCAGCCTCTCGGGACAGGGGTACGGCTACACCTTC.

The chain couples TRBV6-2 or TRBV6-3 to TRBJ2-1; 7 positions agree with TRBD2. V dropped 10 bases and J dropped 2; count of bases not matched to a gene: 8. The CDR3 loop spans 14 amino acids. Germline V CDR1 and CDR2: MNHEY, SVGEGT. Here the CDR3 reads CATKGEGPYNEQFF. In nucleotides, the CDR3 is TGTGCCACCAAAGGGGAGGGCCCCTACAATGAGCAGTTCTTC.

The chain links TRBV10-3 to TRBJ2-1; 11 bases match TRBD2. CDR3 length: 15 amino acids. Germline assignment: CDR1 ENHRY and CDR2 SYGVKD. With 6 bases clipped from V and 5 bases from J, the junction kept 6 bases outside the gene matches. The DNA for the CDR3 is TGTGCCATCAGCAGGACTAGCGGGTCCGACAATGAGCAGTTCTTC. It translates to CAISRTSGSDNEQFF.

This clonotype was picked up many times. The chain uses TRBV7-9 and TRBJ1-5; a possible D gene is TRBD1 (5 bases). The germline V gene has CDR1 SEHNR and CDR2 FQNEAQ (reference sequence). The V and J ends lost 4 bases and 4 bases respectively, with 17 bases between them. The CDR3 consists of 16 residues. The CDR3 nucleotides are TGTGCCAGCAGCTCCGGAGAGGCGGGGGTAAATCAGCCCCAGCATTTT. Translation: CASSSGEAGVNQPQHF.

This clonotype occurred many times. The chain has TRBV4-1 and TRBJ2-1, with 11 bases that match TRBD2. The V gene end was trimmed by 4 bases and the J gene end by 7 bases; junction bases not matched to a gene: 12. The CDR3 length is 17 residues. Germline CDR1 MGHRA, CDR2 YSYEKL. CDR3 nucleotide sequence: TGCGCCAGCAGCCGAGCGGGACTAGCGGTCCTGGGGAATGAGCAGTTCTTC. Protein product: CASSRAGLAVLGNEQFF.

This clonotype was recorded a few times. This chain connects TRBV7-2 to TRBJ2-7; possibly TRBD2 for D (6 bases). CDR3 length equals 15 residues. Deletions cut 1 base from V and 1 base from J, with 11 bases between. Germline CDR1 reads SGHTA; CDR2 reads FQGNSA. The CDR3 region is CASSLVAGSSYEQYF. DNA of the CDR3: TGTGCCAGCAGCTTAGTTGCGGGGTCATCCTACGAGCAGTACTTC.

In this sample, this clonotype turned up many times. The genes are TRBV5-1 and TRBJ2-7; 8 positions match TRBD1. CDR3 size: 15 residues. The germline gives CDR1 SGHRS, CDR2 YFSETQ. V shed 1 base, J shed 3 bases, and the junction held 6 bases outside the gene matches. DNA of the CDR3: TGCGCCAGCAGCTTGAGGACAGGGACCGGCTACGAGCAGTACTTC. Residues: CASSLRTGTGYEQYF.

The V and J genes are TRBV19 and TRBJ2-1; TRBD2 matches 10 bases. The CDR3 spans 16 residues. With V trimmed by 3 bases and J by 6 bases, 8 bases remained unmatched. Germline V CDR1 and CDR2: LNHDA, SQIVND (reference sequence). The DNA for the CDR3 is TGTGCCAGTAGTATCCCACCTAGCGGGAGTGCCAATGAGCAGTTCTTC. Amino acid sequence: CASSIPPSGSANEQFF.

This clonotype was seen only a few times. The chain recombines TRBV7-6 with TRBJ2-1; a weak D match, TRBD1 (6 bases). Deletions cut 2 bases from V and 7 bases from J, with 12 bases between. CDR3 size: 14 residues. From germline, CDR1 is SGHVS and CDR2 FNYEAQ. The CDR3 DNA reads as TGTGCCAGCAGCTTAAATCAGGGGTCGAATGAGCAGTTCTTC. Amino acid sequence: CASSLNQGSNEQFF.

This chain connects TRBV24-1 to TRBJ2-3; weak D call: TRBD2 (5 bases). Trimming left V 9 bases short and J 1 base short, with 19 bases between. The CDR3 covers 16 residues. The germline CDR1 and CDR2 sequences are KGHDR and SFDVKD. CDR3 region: CATQDPGRGRTDTQYF. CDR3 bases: TGTGCCACCCAGGACCCGGGGAGAGGGCGCACAGATACGCAGTATTTT.

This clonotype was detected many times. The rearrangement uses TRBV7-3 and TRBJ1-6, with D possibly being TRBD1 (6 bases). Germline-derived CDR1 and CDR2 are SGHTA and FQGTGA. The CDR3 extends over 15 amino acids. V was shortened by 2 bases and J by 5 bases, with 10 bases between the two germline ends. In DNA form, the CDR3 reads TGTGCCAGCAGCTTAGGGCAGGGGAATAATTCACCCCTCCACTTT. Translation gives CASSLGQGNNSPLHF.

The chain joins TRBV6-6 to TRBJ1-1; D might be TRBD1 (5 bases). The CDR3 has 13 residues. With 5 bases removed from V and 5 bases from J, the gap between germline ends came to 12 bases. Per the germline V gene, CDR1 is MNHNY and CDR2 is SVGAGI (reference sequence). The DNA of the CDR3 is TGTGCCAGCAGTCGAGGGACGGAGACTGAAGCTTTCTTT. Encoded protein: CASSRGTETEAFF.

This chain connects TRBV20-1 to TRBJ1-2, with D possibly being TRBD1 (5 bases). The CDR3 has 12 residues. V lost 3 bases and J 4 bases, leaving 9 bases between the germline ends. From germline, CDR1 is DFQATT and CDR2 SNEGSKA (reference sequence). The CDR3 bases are TGCAGTGCTAGGAGGGGTTCCTATGGCTACACCTTC. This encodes CSARRGSYGYTF.

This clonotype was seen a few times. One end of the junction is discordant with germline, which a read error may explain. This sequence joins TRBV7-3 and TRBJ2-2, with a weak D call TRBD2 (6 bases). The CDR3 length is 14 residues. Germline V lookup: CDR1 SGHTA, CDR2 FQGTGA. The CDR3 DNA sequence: TGTGCCAGCAGCCCCTCTAGCGATAACGGGGAGCCGTTTTTT. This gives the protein CASSPSSDNGEPFF.

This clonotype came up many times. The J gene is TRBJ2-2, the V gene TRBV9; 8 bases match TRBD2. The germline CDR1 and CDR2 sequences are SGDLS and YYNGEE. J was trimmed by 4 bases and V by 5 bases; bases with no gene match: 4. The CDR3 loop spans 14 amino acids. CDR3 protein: CASSETSVTGELFF. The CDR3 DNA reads TGTGCCAGCAGTGAGACTAGCGTCACCGGGGAGCTGTTTTTT.

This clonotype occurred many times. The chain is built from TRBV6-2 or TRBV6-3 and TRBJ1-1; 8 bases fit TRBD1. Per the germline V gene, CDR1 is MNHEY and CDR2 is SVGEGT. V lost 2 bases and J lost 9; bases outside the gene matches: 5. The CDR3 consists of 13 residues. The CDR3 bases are TGTGCCAGCAGTTACCTAACAGGGGGGAAAGCTTTCTTT. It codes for CASSYLTGGKAFF.

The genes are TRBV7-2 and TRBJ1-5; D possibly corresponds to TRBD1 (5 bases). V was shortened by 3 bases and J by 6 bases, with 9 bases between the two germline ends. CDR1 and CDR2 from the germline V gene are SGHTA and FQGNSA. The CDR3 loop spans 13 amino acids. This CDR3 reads CASSFTGVQPQHF. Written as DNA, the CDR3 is TGTGCCAGCAGCTTCACAGGAGTTCAGCCCCAGCATTTT.

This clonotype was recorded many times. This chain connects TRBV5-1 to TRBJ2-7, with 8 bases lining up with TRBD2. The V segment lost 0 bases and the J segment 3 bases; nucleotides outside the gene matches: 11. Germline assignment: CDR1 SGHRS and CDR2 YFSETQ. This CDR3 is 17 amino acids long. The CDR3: CASSLAGAGAANYEQYF. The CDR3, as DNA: TGCGCCAGCAGCTTGGCCGGAGCGGGGGCTGCGAACTACGAGCAGTACTTC.

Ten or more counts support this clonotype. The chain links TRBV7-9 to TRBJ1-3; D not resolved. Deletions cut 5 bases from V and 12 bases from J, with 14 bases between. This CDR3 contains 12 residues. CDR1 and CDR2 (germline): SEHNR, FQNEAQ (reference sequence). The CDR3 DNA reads TGTGCCAGCAGCCCATCGACAAAGGGCATATATTTT. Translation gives CASSPSTKGIYF.